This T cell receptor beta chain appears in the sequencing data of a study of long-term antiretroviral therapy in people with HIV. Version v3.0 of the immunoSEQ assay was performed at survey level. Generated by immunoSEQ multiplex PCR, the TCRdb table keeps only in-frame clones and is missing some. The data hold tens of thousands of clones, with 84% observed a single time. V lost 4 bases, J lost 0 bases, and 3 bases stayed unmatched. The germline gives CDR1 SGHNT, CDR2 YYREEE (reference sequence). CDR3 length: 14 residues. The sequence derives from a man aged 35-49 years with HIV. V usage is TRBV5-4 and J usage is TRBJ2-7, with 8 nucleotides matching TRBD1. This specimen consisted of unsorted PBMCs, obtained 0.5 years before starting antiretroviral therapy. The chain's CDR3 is CASSRDRSSYEQYF. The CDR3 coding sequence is TGTGCCAGCAGCCGGGACAGGAGCTCCTACGAGCAGTACTTC. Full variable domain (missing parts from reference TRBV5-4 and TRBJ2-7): ETGVTQSPTHLIKTRGQQVTLRCSSQSGHNTVSWYQQALGQGPQFIFQYYREEENGRGNFPPRFSGLQFPNYSSELNVNALELDDSALYLCASSRDRSSYEQYFGPGTRLTVT.